This TCR beta chain was sequenced in a study of blood T cell repertoires in COVID-19. Study details: COVID-19 samples collected from the United States, Italy and Spain covered acute and convalescent phases.

The germline CDR1 and CDR2 sequences are SEHNR and FQNEAQ (reference sequence). This CDR3 contains 14 residues. Trimming removed 1 base from V and 7 bases from J; junction bases left unmatched: 6. Libraries were prepared by immunoSEQ multiplex PCR; TCRdb keeps only in-frame clonotypes and omits some of them. The sample yields about 180,000 clones, more than 75% seen once. The age range of participants was about 18 to 90 years, with residence in more than 20 US areas. Each recovered donor of Cohort 3 presented with two negative PCRs, clearance, or symptom resolution. This sequence was found in a woman in her 30s who had recovered from COVID-19. This chain links TRBV7-9 with TRBJ2-7; 8 positions agree with TRBD1. The sample taken for sequencing was PBMCs or T cells enriched from blood (not recorded which). DNA for the CDR3: TGTGCCAGCAGCTTAGAGGGACAGGTGGTTGAGCAGTACTTC. Protein: CASSLEGQVVEQYF.